This is a list of T cell receptor beta chains from one sample in a study of blood T cell repertoires in COVID-19. The repertoire was sequenced with immunoSEQ multiplex PCR; TCRdb's copy has only in-frame clones and lacks some. Of 120,000 to 150,000 clones listed, roughly 84% are singletons. Sequencing was done on a sample of peripheral blood. These receptors were obtained from a human donor in a cohort sampled during active COVID-19. Each CDR3 is given with its conserved first and last residue. Each record gives: V gene, D gene, CDR3 length, J gene, clone size, CDR3 DNA, CDR3 protein. The D gene is left open where the match is weak. Clone size is not always given. Where it is, it says once, few, many or a class for expanded clones.

TRBV5-1	TRBD1	15	TRBJ2-1	-	TGCGCCAGCAGCTTCGGGACAGGGGTATACAATGAGCAGTTCTTC	CASSFGTGVYNEQFF
TRBV2	TRBD1	13	TRBJ2-7	-	TGTGCCAGCAGTGGAGGACAGGGCTACGAGCAGTACTTC	CASSGGQGYEQYF
TRBV5-1	-	14	TRBJ1-5	-	TGCGCCAGCAGCTTGGCATCGGGGGTTCAGCCCCAGCATTTT	CASSLASGVQPQHF
TRBV6-2/TRBV6-3	-	21	TRBJ2-6	-	TGTGCCAGCAGTTACCCTATGGTACGGACAGAGAAAAACTCCGGGGCCAACGTCCTGACTTTC	CASSYPMVRTEKNSGANVLTF
TRBV13	TRBD2	16	TRBJ2-3	-	TGTGCCAGCAGCCGACTTCTAGCGGGGGGAGCAGATACGCAGTATTTT	CASSRLLAGGADTQYF
TRBV11-2	-	13	TRBJ2-7	-	TGTGCCAGCAGCTTAACAGTTCCGGGGGAGCAGTACTTC	CASSLTVPGEQYF
TRBV6-6	-	14	TRBJ2-7	-	TGTGCCAGCAGTTTACCCGTAAGAGGCTTCGAGCAGTACTTC	CASSLPVRGFEQYF
TRBV7-2	TRBD2	14	TRBJ2-7	-	TGTGCCAGCAGCCTCAGCGGGGCCCCCTACGAGCAGTACTTC	CASSLSGAPYEQYF
TRBV5-1	TRBD1	14	TRBJ2-5	few	TGCGCCAGCAGGTTGGACAGGGGGCTGGAGACCCAGTACTTC	CASRLDRGLETQYF
TRBV5-1	-	13	TRBJ1-2	-	TGCGCCAGCAGCGAGGGCGGCAACTATGGCTACACCTTC	CASSEGGNYGYTF
TRBV7-3	TRBD2	15	TRBJ2-3	-	TGTGCCAGCAGACCCGGAGGACTAGCGGGGTCCACGCAGTATTTT	CASRPGGLAGSTQYF
TRBV2	-	16	TRBJ1-5	few	TGTGCCAGCAGAGCCGGCCGACAGGCTGGGAGTCAGCCCCAGCATTTT	CASRAGRQAGSQPQHF
TRBV3-1/TRBV3-2	-	14	TRBJ2-5	-	TGTGCCAGCAGCCTGAGACAGGTGGTGGAGACCCAGTACTTC	CASSLRQVVETQYF
TRBV5-6	TRBD1	14	TRBJ1-4	-	TGTGCCAGCAGCAAACAGGGGGCGCGAGAAAAACTGTTTTTT	CASSKQGAREKLFF
TRBV6-5	-	11	TRBJ1-2	once	TGTGCCAGCAGTTGGGGGGGTGGCTACACCTTC	CASSWGGGYTF
TRBV25-1	TRBD1	17	TRBJ1-4	-	TGTGCCAGCTCCGACAGGGCTTTAACAACAACTAATGAAAAACTGTTTTTT	CASSDRALTTTNEKLFF
TRBV28	TRBD1	15	TRBJ1-2	-	TGTGCCAGCAGCGCCGGGGGACAGGGGAATCGGGGCTACACCTTC	CASSAGGQGNRGYTF
TRBV10-1	TRBD1	19	TRBJ2-5	-	TGCGCCAGTAGGGTTGGGACAGGCGGTTTTCTTGGGGACCAAGAGACCCAGTACTTC	CASRVGTGGFLGDQETQYF
TRBV20-1	-	13	TRBJ2-5	-	TGCAGTGCTAGTGGGCAGGGTAAAGAGACCCAGTACTTC	CSASGQGKETQYF
TRBV27	-	15	TRBJ2-3	-	TGTGCCAGCAGTCGACGGGGGGCCGGTACAGATACGCAGTATTTT	CASSRRGAGTDTQYF
TRBV6-5	TRBD1	15	TRBJ1-1	-	TGTGCCAGCAGCTACAGGGGGCAGAGGAACACTGAAGCTTTCTTT	CASSYRGQRNTEAFF
TRBV7-9	-	12	TRBJ1-6	few	TGTGCCAGCAGCTTAGGGGCGACACCCCTCCACTTT	CASSLGATPLHF
TRBV2	TRBD1	15	TRBJ1-2	-	TGTGCCAGCAGTGAGCCTTACGCGACAGGGGATGGCTACACCTTC	CASSEPYATGDGYTF
TRBV5-1	-	13	TRBJ1-1	-	TGCGCCAGCAGCATGCAAGCGAACACTGAAGCTTTCTTT	CASSMQANTEAFF
TRBV9	-	12	TRBJ1-3	-	TGTGCCAGTACGAGTATTGGAAACACCATATATTTT	CASTSIGNTIYF
TRBV3-1/TRBV3-2	TRBD2	13	TRBJ2-7	-	TGTGCCAGCAGCACCCTAGCGGGAAACGAGCAGTACTTC	CASSTLAGNEQYF
TRBV28	TRBD2	15	TRBJ2-7	-	TGTGCCAGCACCTCCCAGGCGGGGGGGCCCTACGAGCAGTACTTC	CASTSQAGGPYEQYF
TRBV6-5	TRBD2	16	TRBJ2-1	many	TGTGCCAGCAGTTACTGGGCTAGCGGGGGAGACAATGAGCAGTTCTTC	CASSYWASGGDNEQFF
TRBV6-5	TRBD1	16	TRBJ2-2	-	TGTGCCAGCAGTTACGGCCGACAGGGATCAACCGGGGAGCTGTTTTTT	CASSYGRQGSTGELFF
TRBV6-5	TRBD1	14	TRBJ2-7	-	TGTGCCAGCAGTTACTCACAGGGGAACTACGAGCAGTACTTC	CASSYSQGNYEQYF
TRBV7-7	-	13	TRBJ1-1	-	TGTGCTAGCAGCTTTACAGTGAACACTGAAGCTTTCTTT	CASSFTVNTEAFF
TRBV14	-	16	TRBJ1-3	-	TGTGCCAGCAGCCGCTTTGAGCGGGGGCTTGGAAACACCATATATTTT	CASSRFERGLGNTIYF
TRBV6-1	-	13	TRBJ2-7	few	TGTGCCAGCAGTGAATCCGCCAGCTACGAGCAGTACTTC	CASSESASYEQYF
TRBV6-2/TRBV6-3	TRBD2	15	TRBJ2-1	-	TGTGCCAGCAGCAATAGCGGGGGCGCATACAATGAGCAGTTCTTC	CASSNSGGAYNEQFF
TRBV9	-	14	TRBJ2-1	-	TGTGCCAGCAGCGATCGACATTTTTACAATGAGCAGTTCTTC	CASSDRHFYNEQFF
TRBV7-9	-	14	TRBJ1-6	-	TGTGCCAGCAGCTTAGACAGTTATAATTCACCCCTCCACTTT	CASSLDSYNSPLHF
TRBV7-9	-	13	TRBJ1-4	-	TGTGCCAGCAGCTTCTCTTCTAATGAAAAACTGTTTTTT	CASSFSSNEKLFF
TRBV7-9	TRBD2	18	TRBJ2-1	-	TGTGCCAGCAGCTTAGCAGGGTCCGGGACTAGCGGGGTCAATGAGCAGTTCTTC	CASSLAGSGTSGVNEQFF
TRBV5-1	TRBD1	14	TRBJ1-5	-	TGCGCCAGCAGCCCCACAGGGGTCAATCAGCCCCAGCATTTT	CASSPTGVNQPQHF
TRBV10-1	TRBD1	15	TRBJ2-2	-	TGCGCCAGCAGCCGGGACAGGGTGGACACCGGGGAGCTGTTTTTT	CASSRDRVDTGELFF
TRBV20-1	-	11	TRBJ1-2	-	TGCAGTGCTAGTCCAGGTTTCGGCTACACCTTC	CSASPGFGYTF
TRBV6-5	-	15	TRBJ2-1	-	TGTGCCAGCACCGAACGGGGTTTGACCTACAATGAGCAGTTCTTC	CASTERGLTYNEQFF
TRBV28	TRBD1	14	TRBJ1-6	-	TGTGCCAGCACTCCACGGGACAGAAATTCACCCCTCCACTTT	CASTPRDRNSPLHF
TRBV14	TRBD1	17	TRBJ2-7	-	TGTGCCAGCAGCCAAAACCCCAGGGGGATACAGACCTACGAGCAGTACTTC	CASSQNPRGIQTYEQYF
TRBV7-8	-	12	TRBJ2-7	-	TGTGCCAGCAGCCCCAGAGGGCAGGAGCAGTACTTC	CASSPRGQEQYF
TRBV7-9	TRBD1	17	TRBJ2-7	-	TGTGCCAGCAGCTTACCACAGACAGGGACCCTTGCCGACGAGCAGTACTTC	CASSLPQTGTLADEQYF
TRBV5-5	-	15	TRBJ2-7	-	TGTGCCAGCAGCCAGGGCCAGGGGAGATCCTACGAGCAGTACTTC	CASSQGQGRSYEQYF
TRBV28	-	12	TRBJ1-3	-	TGTGCCAGCAGTTCGGGGAGAAACACCATATATTTT	CASSSGRNTIYF
TRBV19	-	13	TRBJ1-2	-	TGTGCCAGTAGTCCCGGGATGGACTATGGCTACACCTTC	CASSPGMDYGYTF
TRBV5-1	-	18	TRBJ1-1	-	TGCGCCAGCAGCTTGGAGGTAGGGGTTAGGGGCCTGAACACTGAAGCTTTCTTT	CASSLEVGVRGLNTEAFF
TRBV5-1	TRBD1	15	TRBJ1-1	-	TGCGCCAGCAGCTTGGTGGACAGGGTGGCTACTGAAGCTTTCTTT	CASSLVDRVATEAFF
TRBV25-1	-	17	TRBJ1-3	-	TGTGCCAGCAGTAGGGACATCTTAGGGAGCTCTGGAAACACCATATATTTT	CASSRDILGSSGNTIYF